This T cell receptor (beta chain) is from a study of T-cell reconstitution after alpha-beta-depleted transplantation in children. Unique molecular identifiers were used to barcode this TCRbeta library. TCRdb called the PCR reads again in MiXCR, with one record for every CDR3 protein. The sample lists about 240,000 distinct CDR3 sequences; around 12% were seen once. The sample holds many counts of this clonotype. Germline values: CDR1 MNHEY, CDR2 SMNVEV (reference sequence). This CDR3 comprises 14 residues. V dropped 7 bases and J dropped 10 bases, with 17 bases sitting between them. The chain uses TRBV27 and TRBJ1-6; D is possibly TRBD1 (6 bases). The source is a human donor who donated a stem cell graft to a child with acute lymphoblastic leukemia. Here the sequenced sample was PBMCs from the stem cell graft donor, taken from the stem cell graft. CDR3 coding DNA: TGTGCCAGCACCCGATTCGGGGGCGCGTCACCCCTCCACTTT. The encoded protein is CASTRFGGASPLHF.